This is a list of T cell receptor beta chains from one sample in a study of cytomegalovirus exposure and HLA in healthy donors. Some clones are missing from TCRdb's copy, which holds only in-frame ones; the method was immunoSEQ multiplex PCR. The table lists about 150,000 clones, around 88% of them singletons. Sequencing used PBMCs. The receptors stem from a man between 18 and 35 years old in good health and CMV-seropositive. The CDR3 runs from the conserved cysteine through the conserved F or W. A D gene is named only where the DNA matches it firmly. Some rows have no size entry. The others give once, few or many, or a class for an expanded clone.

TRBJ1-1 TRBV10-3 NA NA TGTGCCATCAGTGAGCAGAACACTGAAGCTTTCTTT CAISEQNTEAFF
TRBJ2-7 TRBV19 TRBD1 NA TGTGCCAGTAGTGACAGGGACGAGCAGTACTTC CASSDRDEQYF
TRBJ1-2 TRBV4-3 NA NA TGCGCCAGCAGCCAATCGGTACTGGAGGGAGGTGGCTACACCTTC CASSQSVLEGGGYTF
TRBJ2-1 TRBV9 TRBD2 NA TGTGCCAGCAGCCCTTCGATGGCGGGAGGTACCTACAATGAGCAGTTCTTC CASSPSMAGGTYNEQFF
TRBJ1-5 TRBV10-3 TRBD1 NA TGTGCCATCAGTACGGACAGGGATCAGCCCCAGCATTTT CAISTDRDQPQHF
TRBJ2-2 TRBV11-1 TRBD1 once TGTGCCAGCAGCCAGACAGGGGCAAAGACCGGGGAGCTGTTTTTT CASSQTGAKTGELFF
TRBJ2-7 TRBV7-3 NA NA TGTGCCAGCAGCCCTGGGTCCTCCGGGTTTGACGAGCAGTACTTC CASSPGSSGFDEQYF
TRBJ2-3 TRBV25-1 TRBD2 NA TGTGCCAGCACCCCAAGGGGACTAGCCACAGATACGCAGTATTTT CASTPRGLATDTQYF
TRBJ1-1 TRBV7-2 TRBD1 NA TGTGCCAGCAGCTTAGGACCTCTCCGGGACAGGGGGCCAAGCACTGAAGCTTTCTTT CASSLGPLRDRGPSTEAFF
TRBJ1-4 TRBV6-4 TRBD1 NA TGTGCCAGCAGTCCAGGACAGGAAAGTGAAAAACTGTTTTTT CASSPGQESEKLFF
TRBJ1-1 TRBV11-2 NA NA TGTGCCAGCAGCTTAGATCTCGGGGTCACTGAAGCTTTCTTT CASSLDLGVTEAFF
TRBJ2-7 TRBV5-1 NA NA TGCGCCAGCAGCACCCAGGGGCGCGACGAGCAGTACTTC CASSTQGRDEQYF
TRBJ2-5 TRBV7-8 TRBD1 NA TGTGCCAGCAGCACAAGGACAGGAAAAGAGACCCAGTACTTC CASSTRTGKETQYF
TRBJ2-5 TRBV15 NA NA TGTGCCACCAGCTTCCACAGGCCCCAAGAGACCCAGTACTTC CATSFHRPQETQYF
TRBJ1-3 TRBV6-5 NA NA TGTGCCAGCAGTTCCCGGAGCTCTGGAAACACCATATATTTT CASSSRSSGNTIYF
TRBJ2-2 TRBV5-1 NA NA TGCGCCAGCAGCTTGGCGACAGGGCGCTATGGAGGGGCCGGGGAGCTGTTTTTT CASSLATGRYGGAGELFF
TRBJ2-3 TRBV4-3 TRBD2 NA TGCGCCAGCAGCCAGACTAGCGGGAGAGGGAATACGCAGTATTTT CASSQTSGRGNTQYF
TRBJ1-1 TRBV7-9 NA NA TGTGCCAGCAGCTTAGCCCAGGGATTCGCGACTGAAGCTTTCTTT CASSLAQGFATEAFF
TRBJ2-7 TRBV18 TRBD1 few TGTGCCAGCTCACCGGACAGGAGCTCCTACGAGCAGTACTTC CASSPDRSSYEQYF
TRBJ2-3 TRBV7-9 TRBD2 NA TGTGCCAGCAGCTTTAGCGGGAGGGCCTCTACGCAGTATTTT CASSFSGRASTQYF
TRBJ1-1 TRBV19 NA NA TGTGCCAGTAGTCCCTTCTCAGGGTTCACTGAAGCTTTCTTT CASSPFSGFTEAFF
TRBJ2-3 TRBV5-1 TRBD1 NA TGCGCCAGCAGCTTGATGGGACAGGGAATCCCAGATACGCAGTATTTT CASSLMGQGIPDTQYF
TRBJ2-1 TRBV7-2 TRBD2 NA TGTGCCAGCAGCCCGCGACTAGCGGGTAACAATGAGCAGTTCTTC CASSPRLAGNNEQFF
TRBJ2-7 TRBV5-1 NA NA TGCGCCAGCAGCTTGGGGGGGCAGGGAATCCACGAGCAGTACTTC CASSLGGQGIHEQYF
TRBJ1-1 TRBV19 TRBD1 NA TGTGCCAGTACCTCAGACAGGGGATTTACTGAAGCTTTCTTT CASTSDRGFTEAFF
TRBJ2-1 TRBV6-7 TRBD1 NA TGTGCCAGCCCCCCGGGACAGGGGGCCGATGAGCAGTTCTTC CASPPGQGADEQFF